Here is one TCR beta chain with its context. What it binds is unknown. This PCR relied on a set of 60 Vbeta primers and 13 Jbeta primers. Produced via immunoSEQ multiplex PCR; TCRdb's table is partial and in-frame only. The sample yields about 140,000 clones, around 75% seen once. This sample was included in a study of cytomegalovirus exposure and HLA in healthy donors. Findings of the study overall: Links to common viral pathogens appeared, in a later analysis, for several of the most significant clusters. Rarity characterized most TCR sequences, yet some public TCRs appeared in many donors.

The sequenced material came from PBMCs. The TCR was taken from a female donor in good health and CMV-seronegative.

The CDR3 DNA is TGCAGCGTCCTAGCGGGCGGGGTAGAGCAGTACTTC. It encodes CSVLAGGVEQYF. The J gene is TRBJ2-7, the V gene TRBV29-1, with TRBD2 matching over 8 bases. Germline CDR1 reads SQVTM; CDR2 reads ANQGSEA. Trimming cost V 6 bases and J 7 bases; bases outside gene matches: 8. There are 12 residues in the CDR3.